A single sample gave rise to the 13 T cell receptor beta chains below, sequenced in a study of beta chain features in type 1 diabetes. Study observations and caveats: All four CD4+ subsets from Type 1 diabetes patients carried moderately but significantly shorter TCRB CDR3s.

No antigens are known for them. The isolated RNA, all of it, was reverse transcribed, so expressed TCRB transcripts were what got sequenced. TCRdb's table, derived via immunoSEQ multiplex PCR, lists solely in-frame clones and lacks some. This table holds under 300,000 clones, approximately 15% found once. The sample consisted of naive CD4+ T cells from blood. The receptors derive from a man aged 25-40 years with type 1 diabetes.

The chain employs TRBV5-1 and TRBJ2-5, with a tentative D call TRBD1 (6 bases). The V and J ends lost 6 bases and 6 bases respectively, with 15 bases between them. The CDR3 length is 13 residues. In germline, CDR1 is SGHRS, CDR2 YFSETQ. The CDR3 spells CASMGDIGQTQYF. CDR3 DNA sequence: TGCGCCAGCATGGGGGACATAGGGCAGACCCAGTACTTC.

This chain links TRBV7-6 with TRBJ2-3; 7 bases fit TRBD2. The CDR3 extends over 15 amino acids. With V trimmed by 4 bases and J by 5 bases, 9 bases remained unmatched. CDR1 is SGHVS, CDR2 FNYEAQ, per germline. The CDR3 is CASSSPGGAGDTQYF. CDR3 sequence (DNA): TGTGCCAGCAGCTCTCCGGGGGGAGCGGGAGATACGCAGTATTTT. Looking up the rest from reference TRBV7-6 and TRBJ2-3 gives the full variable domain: GAGVSQSPRYKVTKRGQDVALRCDPISGHVSLYWYRQALGQGPEFLTYFNYEAQQDKSGLPNDRFSAERPEGSISTLTIQRTEQRDSAMYRCASSSPGGAGDTQYFGPGTRLTVL.

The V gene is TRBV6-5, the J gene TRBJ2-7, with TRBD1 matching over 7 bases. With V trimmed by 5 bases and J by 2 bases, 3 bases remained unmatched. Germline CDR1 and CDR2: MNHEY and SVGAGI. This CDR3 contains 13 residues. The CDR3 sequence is CASSKGTAYEQYF. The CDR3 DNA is TGTGCCAGCAGTAAGGGGACAGCCTACGAGCAGTACTTC.

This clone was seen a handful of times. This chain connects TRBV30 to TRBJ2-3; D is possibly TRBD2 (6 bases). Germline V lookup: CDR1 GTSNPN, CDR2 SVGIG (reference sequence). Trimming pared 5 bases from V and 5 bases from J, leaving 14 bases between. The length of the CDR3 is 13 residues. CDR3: CAWGGWDGDTQYF. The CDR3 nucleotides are TGTGCCTGGGGAGGGTGGGACGGAGATACGCAGTATTTT. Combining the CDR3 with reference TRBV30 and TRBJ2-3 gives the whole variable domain SQTIHQWPATLVQPVGSPLSLECTVEGTSNPNLYWYRQAAGRGLQLLFYSVGIGQISSEVPQNLSASRPQDRQFILSSKKLLLSDSGFYLCAWGGWDGDTQYFGPGTRLTVL.

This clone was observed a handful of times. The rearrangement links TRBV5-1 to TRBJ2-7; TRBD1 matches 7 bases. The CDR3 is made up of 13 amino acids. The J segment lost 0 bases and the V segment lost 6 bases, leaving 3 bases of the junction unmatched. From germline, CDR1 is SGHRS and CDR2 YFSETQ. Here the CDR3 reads CASMTGSSYEQYF. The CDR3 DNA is TGCGCCAGCATGACAGGGAGCTCCTACGAGCAGTACTTC.

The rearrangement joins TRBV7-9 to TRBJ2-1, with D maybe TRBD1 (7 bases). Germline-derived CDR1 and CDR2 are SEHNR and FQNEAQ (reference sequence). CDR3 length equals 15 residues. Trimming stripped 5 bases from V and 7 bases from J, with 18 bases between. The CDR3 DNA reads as TGTGCCAGCAGCCGACAGGGACTGAAAGGAAATGAGCAGTTCTTC. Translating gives CASSRQGLKGNEQFF.

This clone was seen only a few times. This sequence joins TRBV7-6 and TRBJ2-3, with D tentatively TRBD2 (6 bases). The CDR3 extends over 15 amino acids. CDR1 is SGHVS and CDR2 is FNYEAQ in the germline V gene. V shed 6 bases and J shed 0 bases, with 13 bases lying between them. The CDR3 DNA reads TGTGCCAGCAGGTCGGAGGGGTACAGCACAGATACGCAGTATTTT. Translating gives CASRSEGYSTDTQYF.

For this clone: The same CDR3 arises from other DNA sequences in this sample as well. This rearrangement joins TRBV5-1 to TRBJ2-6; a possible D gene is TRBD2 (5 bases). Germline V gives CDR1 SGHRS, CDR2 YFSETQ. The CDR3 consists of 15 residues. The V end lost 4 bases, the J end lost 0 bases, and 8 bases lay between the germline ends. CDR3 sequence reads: CASSLGGSGANVLTF. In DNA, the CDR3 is TGCGCCAGCAGCCTTGGAGGCTCTGGGGCCAACGTCCTGACTTTC.

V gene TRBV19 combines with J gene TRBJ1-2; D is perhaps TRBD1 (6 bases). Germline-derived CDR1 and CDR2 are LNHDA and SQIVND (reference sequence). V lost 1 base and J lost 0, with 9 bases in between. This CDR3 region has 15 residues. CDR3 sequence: CASSIGTVPNYGYTF. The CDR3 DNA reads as TGTGCCAGTAGTATAGGGACAGTTCCTAACTATGGCTACACCTTC.

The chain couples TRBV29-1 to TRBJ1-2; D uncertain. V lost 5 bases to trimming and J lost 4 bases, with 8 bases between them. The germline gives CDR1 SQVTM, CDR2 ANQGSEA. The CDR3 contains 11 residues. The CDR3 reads CSVSPGYGYTF. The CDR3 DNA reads TGCAGCGTTTCTCCGGGCTATGGCTACACCTTC.

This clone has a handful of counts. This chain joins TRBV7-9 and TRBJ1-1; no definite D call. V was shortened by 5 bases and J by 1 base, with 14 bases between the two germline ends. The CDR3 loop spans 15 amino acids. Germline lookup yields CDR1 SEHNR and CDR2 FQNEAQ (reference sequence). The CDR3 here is CASSPLALGNTEAFF. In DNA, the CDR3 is TGTGCCAGCAGCCCATTAGCCTTGGGGAACACTGAAGCTTTCTTT.

The CDR3 DNA reads TGTGCCAGCAGCCCCGGGGTCACTGAAGCTTTCTTT. The encoded protein is CASSPGVTEAFF. The rearrangement uses TRBV7-9 and TRBJ1-1; D gene unclear. Trimming took off 5 bases at V and 4 bases at J, with 8 bases between the two ends. This CDR3 is built from 12 residues. Germline V gives CDR1 SEHNR, CDR2 FQNEAQ (reference sequence).

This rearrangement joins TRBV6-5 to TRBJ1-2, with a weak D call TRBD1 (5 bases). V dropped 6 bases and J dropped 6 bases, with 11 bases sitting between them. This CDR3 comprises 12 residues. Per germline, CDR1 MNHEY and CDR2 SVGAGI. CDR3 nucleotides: TGTGCCAGCAGACGGGGGAGCGATGGCTACACCTTC. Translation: CASRRGSDGYTF.